This T cell receptor (beta chain) stems from a study of shared clonotypes between healthy human individuals. 200 ng DNA, 25,000 to 35,000 T cell genomes, went into each sorted-subset replicate PCR. Source study methods: ImmunoSEQ gave junction-only sequences without quality scores, so filtering differed. The table came from immunoSEQ multiplex PCR; TCRdb's copy has only in-frame clones and leaves some out. Clone size and V and J calls were adopted from that table, with D and trimming inferred from the DNA. Among 1.6 million or so clones, around 98.5% were seen once, and the ten largest hold 0.36%. Those who donated, Caucasian adults without exception, all lived in Nashville, Tennessee. From CD4+ cells came CD45RA+ naive and CD45RA-negative memory subsets. The source material was naive CD4+ T cells sorted from blood. Subset in this sample: CD45RA+ positively selected. The source of this sequence is a man aged 25 to 40 in good health.

CDR3 amino acids: CASGPYEQYF. CDR3 bases: TGTGCCAGCGGTCCCTACGAGCAGTACTTC. The chain links TRBV2 to TRBJ2-7; D ambiguous. Germline CDR1 and CDR2: SNHLY and FYNNEI. This CDR3 is 10 amino acids long. Trimming cost V 8 bases and J 2 bases, with 4 bases left between them. Based on the CDR3 plus reference TRBV2 and TRBJ2-7, the full variable domain is EPEVTQTPSHQVTQMGQEVILRCVPISNHLYFYWYRQILGQKVEFLVSFYNNEISEKSEIFDDQFSVERPDGSNFTLKIRSTKLEDSAMYFCASGPYEQYFGPGTRLTVT.